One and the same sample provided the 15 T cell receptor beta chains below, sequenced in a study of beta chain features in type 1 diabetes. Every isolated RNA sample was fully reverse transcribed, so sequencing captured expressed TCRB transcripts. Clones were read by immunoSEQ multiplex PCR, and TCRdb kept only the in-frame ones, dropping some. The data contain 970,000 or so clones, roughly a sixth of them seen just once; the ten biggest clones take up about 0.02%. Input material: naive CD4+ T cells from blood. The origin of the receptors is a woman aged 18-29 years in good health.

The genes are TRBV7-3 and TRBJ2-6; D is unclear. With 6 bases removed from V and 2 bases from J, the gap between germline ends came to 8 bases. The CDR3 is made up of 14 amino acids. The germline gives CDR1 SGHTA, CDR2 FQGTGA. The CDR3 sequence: CASSPRAGANVLTF. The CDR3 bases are TGTGCCAGCAGTCCAAGGGCTGGGGCCAACGTCCTGACTTTC.

The CDR3: CATSSTTGKISSYNEQFF. CDR3 coding DNA: TGTGCCACCAGCAGTACCACAGGGAAGATAAGCTCCTACAATGAGCAGTTCTTC. The chain combines TRBV15 with TRBJ2-1; possible D gene TRBD1, 6 bases. The CDR3 totals 18 residues. Germline V lookup: CDR1 LNHNV, CDR2 YYDKDF (reference sequence). V lost 3 bases to trimming and J lost 0 bases, with 18 bases between them.

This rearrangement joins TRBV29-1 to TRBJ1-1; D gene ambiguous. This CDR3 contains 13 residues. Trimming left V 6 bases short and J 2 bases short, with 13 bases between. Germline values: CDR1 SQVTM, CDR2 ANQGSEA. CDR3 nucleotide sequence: TGCAGCGTCAGCCGGACGGTAAACACTGAAGCTTTCTTT. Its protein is CSVSRTVNTEAFF. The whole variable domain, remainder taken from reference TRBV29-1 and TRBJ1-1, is SAVISQKPSRDICQRGTSLTIQCQVDSQVTMMFWYRQQPGQSLTLIATANQGSEATYESGFVIDKFPISRPNLTFSTLTVSNMSPEDSSIYLCSVSRTVNTEAFFGQGTRLTVV.

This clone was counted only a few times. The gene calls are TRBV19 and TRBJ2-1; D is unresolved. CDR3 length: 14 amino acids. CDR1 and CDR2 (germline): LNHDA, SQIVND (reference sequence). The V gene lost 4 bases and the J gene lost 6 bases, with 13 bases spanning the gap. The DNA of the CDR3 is TGTGCCAGTAGTACCTCATGGACGAGCAATGAGCAGTTCTTC. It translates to CASSTSWTSNEQFF.

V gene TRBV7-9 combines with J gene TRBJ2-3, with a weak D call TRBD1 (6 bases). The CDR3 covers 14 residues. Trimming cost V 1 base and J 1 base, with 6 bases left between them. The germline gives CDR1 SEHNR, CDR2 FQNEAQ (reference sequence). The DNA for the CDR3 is TGTGCCAGCAGCTTAGACAGGGGCACAGATACGCAGTATTTT. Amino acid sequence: CASSLDRGTDTQYF.

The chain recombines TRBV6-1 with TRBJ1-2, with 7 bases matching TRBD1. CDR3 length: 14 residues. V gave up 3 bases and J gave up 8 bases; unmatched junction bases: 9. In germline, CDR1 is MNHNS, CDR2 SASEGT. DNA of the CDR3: TGTGCCAGCAGTGAGTCGACAGGGTTGAGGGGCTACACCTTC. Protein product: CASSESTGLRGYTF.

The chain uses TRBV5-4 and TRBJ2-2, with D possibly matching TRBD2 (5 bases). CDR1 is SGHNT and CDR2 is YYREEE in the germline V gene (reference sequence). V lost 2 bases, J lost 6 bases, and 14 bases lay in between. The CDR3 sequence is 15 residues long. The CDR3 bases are TGTGCCAGCAGCTTTGAGGGCAATAGGGCCGGGGAGCTGTTTTTT. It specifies CASSFEGNRAGELFF. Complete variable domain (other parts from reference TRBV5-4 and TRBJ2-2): ETGVTQSPTHLIKTRGQQVTLRCSSQSGHNTVSWYQQALGQGPQFIFQYYREEENGRGNFPPRFSGLQFPNYSSELNVNALELDDSALYLCASSFEGNRAGELFFGEGSRLTVL.

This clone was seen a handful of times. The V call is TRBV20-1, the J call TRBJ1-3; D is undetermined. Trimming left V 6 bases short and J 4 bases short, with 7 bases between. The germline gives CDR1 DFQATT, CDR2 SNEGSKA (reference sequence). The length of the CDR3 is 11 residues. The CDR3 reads CSATPGNTIYF. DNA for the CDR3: TGCAGTGCAACGCCAGGAAACACCATATATTTT.

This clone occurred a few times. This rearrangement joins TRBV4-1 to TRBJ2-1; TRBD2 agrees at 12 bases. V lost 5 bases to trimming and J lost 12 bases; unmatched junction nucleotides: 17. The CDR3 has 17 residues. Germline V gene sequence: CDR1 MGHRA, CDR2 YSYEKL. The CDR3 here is CASSMTSGSGFLGVQFF. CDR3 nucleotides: TGCGCCAGCAGCATGACTAGCGGGAGTGGTTTCCTTGGTGTGCAGTTCTTC.

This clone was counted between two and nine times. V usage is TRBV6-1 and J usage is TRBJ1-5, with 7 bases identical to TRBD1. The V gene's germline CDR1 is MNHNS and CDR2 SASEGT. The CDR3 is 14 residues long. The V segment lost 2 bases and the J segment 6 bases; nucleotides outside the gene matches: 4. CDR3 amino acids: CASSESGDSQPQHF. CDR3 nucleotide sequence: TGTGCCAGCAGTGAATCAGGGGACAGTCAGCCCCAGCATTTT.

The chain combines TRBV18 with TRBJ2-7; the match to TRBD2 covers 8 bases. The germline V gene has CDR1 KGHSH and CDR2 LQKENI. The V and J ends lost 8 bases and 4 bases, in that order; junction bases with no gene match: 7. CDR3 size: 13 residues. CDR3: CASAAGEEYEQYF. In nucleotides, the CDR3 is TGTGCCAGCGCAGCGGGAGAGGAGTACGAGCAGTACTTC.

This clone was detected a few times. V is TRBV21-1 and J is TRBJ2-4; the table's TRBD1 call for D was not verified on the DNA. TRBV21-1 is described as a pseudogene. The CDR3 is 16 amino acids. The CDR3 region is CASRPRQRVAKNIQYF. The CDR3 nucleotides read TGTGCCAGCAGACCAAGACAGAGAGTAGCCAAAAACATTCAGTACTTC.

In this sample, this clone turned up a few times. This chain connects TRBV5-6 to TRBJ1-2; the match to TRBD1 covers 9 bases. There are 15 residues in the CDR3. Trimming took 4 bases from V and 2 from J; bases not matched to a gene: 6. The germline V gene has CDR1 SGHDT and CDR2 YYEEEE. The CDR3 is CASSKDRGSNYGYTF. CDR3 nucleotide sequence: TGTGCCAGCAGCAAGGACAGGGGATCCAACTATGGCTACACCTTC.

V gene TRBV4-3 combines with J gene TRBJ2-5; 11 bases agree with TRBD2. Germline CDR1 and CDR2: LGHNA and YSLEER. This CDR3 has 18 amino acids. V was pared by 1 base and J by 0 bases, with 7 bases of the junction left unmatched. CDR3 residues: CASSQGATSGSYQETQYF. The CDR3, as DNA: TGCGCCAGCAGCCAAGGGGCCACTAGCGGGAGTTACCAAGAGACCCAGTACTTC.

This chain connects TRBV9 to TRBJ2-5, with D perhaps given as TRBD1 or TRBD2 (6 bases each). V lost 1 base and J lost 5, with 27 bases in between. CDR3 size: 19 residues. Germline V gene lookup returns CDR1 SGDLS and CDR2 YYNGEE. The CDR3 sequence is CASSVYSGTSTGVLETQYF. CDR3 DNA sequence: TGTGCCAGCAGCGTATATTCCGGGACATCCACGGGGGTGCTGGAGACCCAGTACTTC.